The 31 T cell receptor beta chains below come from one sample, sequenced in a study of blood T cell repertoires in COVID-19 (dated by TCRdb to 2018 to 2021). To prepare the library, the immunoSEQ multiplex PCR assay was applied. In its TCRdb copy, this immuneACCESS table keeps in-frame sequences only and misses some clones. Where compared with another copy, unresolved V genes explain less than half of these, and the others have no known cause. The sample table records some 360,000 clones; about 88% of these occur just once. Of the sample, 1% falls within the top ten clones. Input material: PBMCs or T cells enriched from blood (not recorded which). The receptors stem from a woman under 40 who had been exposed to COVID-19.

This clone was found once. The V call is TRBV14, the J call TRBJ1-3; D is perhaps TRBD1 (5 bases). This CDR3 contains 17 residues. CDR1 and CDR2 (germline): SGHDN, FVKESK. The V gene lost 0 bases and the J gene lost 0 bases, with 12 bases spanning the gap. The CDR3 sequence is CASSQDQLGPSGNTIYF. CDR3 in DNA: TGTGCCAGCAGCCAAGATCAATTGGGGCCCTCTGGAAACACCATATATTTT.

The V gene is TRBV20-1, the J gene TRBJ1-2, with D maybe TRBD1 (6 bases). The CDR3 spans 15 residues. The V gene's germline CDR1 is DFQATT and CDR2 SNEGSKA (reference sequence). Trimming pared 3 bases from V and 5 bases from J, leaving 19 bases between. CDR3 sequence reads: CSASSPGGAAYGYTF. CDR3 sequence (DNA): TGCAGTGCTAGTAGCCCCGGGGGGGCCGCGTATGGCTACACCTTC.

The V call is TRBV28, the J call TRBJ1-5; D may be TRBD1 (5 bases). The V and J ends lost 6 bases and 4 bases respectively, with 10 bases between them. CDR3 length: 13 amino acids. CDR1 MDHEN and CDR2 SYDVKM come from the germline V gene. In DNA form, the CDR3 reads TGTGCCAGCAGCGCTGGGGGGAATCAGCCCCAGCATTTT. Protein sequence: CASSAGGNQPQHF.

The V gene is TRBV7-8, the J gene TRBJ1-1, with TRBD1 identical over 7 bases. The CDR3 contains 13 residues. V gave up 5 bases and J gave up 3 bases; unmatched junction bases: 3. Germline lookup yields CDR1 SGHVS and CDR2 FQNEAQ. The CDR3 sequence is CASSVRGDTEAFF. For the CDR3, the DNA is TGTGCCAGCAGCGTCAGGGGGGACACTGAAGCTTTCTTT. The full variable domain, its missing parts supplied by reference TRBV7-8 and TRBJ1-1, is GAGVSQSPRYKVAKRGQDVALRCDPISGHVSLFWYQQALGQGPEFLTYFQNEAQLDKSGLPSDRFFAERPEGSVSTLKIQRTQQEDSAVYLCASSVRGDTEAFFGQGTRLTVV.

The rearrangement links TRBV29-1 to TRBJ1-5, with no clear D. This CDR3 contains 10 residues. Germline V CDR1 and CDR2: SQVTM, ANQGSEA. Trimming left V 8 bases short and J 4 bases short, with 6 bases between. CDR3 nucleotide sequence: TGCAGCCCGCGGAATCAGCCCCAGCATTTT. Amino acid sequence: CSPRNQPQHF.

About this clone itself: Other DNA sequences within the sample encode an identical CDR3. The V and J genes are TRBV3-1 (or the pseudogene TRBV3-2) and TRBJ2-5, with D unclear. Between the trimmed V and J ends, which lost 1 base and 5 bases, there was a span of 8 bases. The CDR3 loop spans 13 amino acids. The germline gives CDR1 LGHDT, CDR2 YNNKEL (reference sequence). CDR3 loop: CASSQGRGETQYF. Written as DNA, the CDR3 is TGTGCCAGCAGCCAAGGGAGAGGCGAGACCCAGTACTTC.

The CDR3 DNA sequence: TGTGCCAGCAGCCGAGTAAGCACAGATACGCAGTATTTT. Protein product: CASSRVSTDTQYF. The chain links TRBV3-1 (or the pseudogene TRBV3-2) to TRBJ2-3; D unclear. Per germline, CDR1 LGHDT and CDR2 YNNKEL (reference sequence). The CDR3 contains 13 residues. V was clipped by 4 bases and J by 0 bases, with 5 bases between them.

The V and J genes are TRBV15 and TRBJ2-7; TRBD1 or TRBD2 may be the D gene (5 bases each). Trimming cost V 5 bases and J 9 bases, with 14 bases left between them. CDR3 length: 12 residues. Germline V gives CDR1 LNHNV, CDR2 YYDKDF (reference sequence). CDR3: CATSRGEAVQYF. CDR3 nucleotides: TGTGCCACCAGCCGAGGGGAAGCGGTGCAGTACTTC.

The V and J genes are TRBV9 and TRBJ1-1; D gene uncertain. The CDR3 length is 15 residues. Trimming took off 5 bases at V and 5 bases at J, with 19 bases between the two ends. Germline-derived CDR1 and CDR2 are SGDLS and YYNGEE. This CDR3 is CASSTPGRSGTEAFF. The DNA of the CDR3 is TGTGCCAGCAGTACGCCGGGAAGGAGTGGGACTGAAGCTTTCTTT.

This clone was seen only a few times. The CDR3, as DNA: TGTGCCAGCAGTGATCCCTGGACAAGCTCCTACGAGCAGTACTTC. It yields the protein CASSDPWTSSYEQYF. This chain connects TRBV2 to TRBJ2-7; weak D call: TRBD1 (5 bases). Trimming removed 3 bases at V and 0 bases at J, with 12 bases between. Germline CDR1 is SNHLY and CDR2 is FYNNEI. This CDR3 has 15 amino acids.

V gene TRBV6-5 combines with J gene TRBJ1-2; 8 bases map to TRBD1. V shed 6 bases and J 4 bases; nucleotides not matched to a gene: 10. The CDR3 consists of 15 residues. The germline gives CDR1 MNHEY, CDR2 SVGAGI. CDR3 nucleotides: TGTGCCAGCAGACGATACAGGGGGACGCGCTATGGCTACACCTTC. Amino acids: CASRRYRGTRYGYTF.

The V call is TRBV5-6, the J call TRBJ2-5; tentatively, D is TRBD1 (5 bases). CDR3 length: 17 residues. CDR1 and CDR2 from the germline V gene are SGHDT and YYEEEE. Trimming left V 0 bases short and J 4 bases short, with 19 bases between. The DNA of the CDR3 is TGTGCCAGCAGCTTGGGGCCCCCCGACAGCTTAGGAGAGACCCAGTACTTC. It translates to CASSLGPPDSLGETQYF. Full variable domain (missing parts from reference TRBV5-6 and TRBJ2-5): DAGVTQSPTHLIKTRGQQVTLRCSPKSGHDTVSWYQQALGQGPQFIFQYYEEEERQRGNFPDRFSGHQFPNYSSELNVNALLLGDSALYLCASSLGPPDSLGETQYFGPGTRLLVL.

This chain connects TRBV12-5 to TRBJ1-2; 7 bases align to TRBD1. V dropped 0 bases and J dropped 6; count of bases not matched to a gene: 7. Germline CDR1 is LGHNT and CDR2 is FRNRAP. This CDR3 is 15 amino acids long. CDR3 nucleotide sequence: TGTGCTAGTGGTTTGGTCCTGACAGGGCCTAATGGCTACACCTTC. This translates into CASGLVLTGPNGYTF.

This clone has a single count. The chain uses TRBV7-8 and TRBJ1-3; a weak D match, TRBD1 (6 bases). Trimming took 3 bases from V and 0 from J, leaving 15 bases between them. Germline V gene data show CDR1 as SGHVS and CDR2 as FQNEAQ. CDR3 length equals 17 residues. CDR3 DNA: TGTGCCAGCAGCTTCAGGCCCGGGACACTCTCTGGAAACACCATATATTTT. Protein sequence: CASSFRPGTLSGNTIYF. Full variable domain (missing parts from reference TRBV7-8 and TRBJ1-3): GAGVSQSPRYKVAKRGQDVALRCDPISGHVSLFWYQQALGQGPEFLTYFQNEAQLDKSGLPSDRFFAERPEGSVSTLKIQRTQQEDSAVYLCASSFRPGTLSGNTIYFGEGSWLTVV.

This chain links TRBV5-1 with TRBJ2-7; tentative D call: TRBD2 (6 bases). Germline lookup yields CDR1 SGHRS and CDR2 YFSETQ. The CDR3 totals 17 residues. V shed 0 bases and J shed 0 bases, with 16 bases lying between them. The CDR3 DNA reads TGCGCCAGCAGCTTGGCTTCGGGGGACCCGAGCTCCTACGAGCAGTACTTC. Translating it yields CASSLASGDPSSYEQYF.

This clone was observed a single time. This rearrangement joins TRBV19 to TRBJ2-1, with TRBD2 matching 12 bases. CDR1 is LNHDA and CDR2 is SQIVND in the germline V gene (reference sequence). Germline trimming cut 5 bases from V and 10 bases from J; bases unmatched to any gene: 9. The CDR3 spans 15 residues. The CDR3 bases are TGTGCCAGTAGTCCTCTAGCGGGAGGGATTTTGGAGCAGTTCTTC. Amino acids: CASSPLAGGILEQFF.

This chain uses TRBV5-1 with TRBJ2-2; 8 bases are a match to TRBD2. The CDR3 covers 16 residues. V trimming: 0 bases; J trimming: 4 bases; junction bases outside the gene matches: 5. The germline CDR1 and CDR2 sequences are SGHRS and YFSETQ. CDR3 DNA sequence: TGCGCCAGCAGCTTGGACGCAGGGACTAGCACCGGGGAGCTGTTTTTT. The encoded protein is CASSLDAGTSTGELFF. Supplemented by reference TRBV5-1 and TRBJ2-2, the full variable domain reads KAGVTQTPRYLIKTRGQQVTLSCSPISGHRSVSWYQQTPGQGLQFLFEYFSETQRNKGNFPGRFSGRQFSNSRSEMNVSTLELGDSALYLCASSLDAGTSTGELFFGEGSRLTVL.

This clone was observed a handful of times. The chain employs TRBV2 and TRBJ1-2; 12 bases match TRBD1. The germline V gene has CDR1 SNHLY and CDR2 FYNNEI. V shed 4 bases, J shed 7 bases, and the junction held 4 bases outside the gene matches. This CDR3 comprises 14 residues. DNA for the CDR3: TGTGCCAGCAGTGGGGGACAGGGGGCTGGTGGCTACACCTTC. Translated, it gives CASSGGQGAGGYTF.

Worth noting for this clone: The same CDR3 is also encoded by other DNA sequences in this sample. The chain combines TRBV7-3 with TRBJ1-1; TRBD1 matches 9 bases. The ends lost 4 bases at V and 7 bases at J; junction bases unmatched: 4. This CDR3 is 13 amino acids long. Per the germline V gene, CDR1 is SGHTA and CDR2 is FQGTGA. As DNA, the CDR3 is TGTGCCAGCAGCTCGGACAGGGGTGGTGAAGCTTTCTTT. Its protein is CASSSDRGGEAFF.

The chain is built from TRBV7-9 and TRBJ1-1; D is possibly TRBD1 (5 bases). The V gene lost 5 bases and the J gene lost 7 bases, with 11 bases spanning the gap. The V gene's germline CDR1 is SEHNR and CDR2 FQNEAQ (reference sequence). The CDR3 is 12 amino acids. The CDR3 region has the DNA TGTGCCAGCAGCCCCAGGGAACGTGAAGCTTTCTTT. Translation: CASSPREREAFF.

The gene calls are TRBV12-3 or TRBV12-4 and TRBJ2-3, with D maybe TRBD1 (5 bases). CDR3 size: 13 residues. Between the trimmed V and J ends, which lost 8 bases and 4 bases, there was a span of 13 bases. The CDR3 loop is CASAKGVADTQYF. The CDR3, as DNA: TGTGCCAGCGCAAAAGGGGTGGCAGATACGCAGTATTTT.

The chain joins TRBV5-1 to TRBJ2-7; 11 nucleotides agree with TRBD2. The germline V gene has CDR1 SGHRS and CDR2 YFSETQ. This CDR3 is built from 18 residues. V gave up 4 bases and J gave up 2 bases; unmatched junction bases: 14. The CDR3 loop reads CASSAGTSGFGAPYEQYF. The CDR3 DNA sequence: TGCGCCAGCAGCGCCGGGACTAGCGGCTTCGGGGCCCCCTACGAGCAGTACTTC.

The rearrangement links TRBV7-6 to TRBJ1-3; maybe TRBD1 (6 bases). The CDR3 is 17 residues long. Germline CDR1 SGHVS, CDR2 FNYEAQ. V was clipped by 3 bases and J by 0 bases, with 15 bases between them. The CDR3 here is CASSFRGQPNSGNTIYF. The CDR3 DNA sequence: TGTGCCAGCAGCTTCCGCGGACAGCCGAACTCTGGAAACACCATATATTTT. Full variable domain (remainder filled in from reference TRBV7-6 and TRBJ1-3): GAGVSQSPRYKVTKRGQDVALRCDPISGHVSLYWYRQALGQGPEFLTYFNYEAQQDKSGLPNDRFSAERPEGSISTLTIQRTEQRDSAMYRCASSFRGQPNSGNTIYFGEGSWLTVV.

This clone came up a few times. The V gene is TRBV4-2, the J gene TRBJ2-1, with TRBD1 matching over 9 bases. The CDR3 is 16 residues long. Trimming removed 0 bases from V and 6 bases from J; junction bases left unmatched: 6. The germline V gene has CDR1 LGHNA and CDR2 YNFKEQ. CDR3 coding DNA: TGTGCCAGCAGCCAAGAGGGACAGGGAGGGTTCAATGAGCAGTTCTTC. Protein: CASSQEGQGGFNEQFF.

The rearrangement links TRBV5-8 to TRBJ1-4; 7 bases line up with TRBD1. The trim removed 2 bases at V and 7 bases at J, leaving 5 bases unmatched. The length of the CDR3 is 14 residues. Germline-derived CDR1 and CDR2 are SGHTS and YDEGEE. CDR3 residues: CASSLRQGGEKLFF. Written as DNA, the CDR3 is TGTGCCAGCAGCTTAAGACAGGGAGGTGAAAAACTGTTTTTT. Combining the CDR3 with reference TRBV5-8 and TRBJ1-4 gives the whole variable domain EAGVTQSPTHLIKTRGQQATLRCSPISGHTSVYWYQQALGLGLQFLLWYDEGEERNRGNFPPRFSGRQFPNYSSELNVNALELEDSALYLCASSLRQGGEKLFFGSGTQLSVL.

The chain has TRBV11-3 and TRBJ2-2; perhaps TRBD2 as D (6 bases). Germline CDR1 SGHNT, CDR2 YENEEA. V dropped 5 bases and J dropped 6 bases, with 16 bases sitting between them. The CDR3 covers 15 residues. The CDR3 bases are TGTGCCAGCAGCCCGGGAGTCGGGGGAGCCGGGGAGCTGTTTTTT. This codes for CASSPGVGGAGELFF.

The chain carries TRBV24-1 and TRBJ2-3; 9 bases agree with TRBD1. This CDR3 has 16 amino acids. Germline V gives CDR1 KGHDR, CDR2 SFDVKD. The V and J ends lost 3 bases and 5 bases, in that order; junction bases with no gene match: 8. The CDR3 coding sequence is TGTGCCACCAGTGATCCCCGGGACAGGGTAAAAGATACGCAGTATTTT. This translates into CATSDPRDRVKDTQYF.

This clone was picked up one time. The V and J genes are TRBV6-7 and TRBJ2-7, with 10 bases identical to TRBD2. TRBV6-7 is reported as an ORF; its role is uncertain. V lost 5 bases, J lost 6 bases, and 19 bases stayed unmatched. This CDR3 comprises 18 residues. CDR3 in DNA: TGTGCCAGCAGTACTCCCAGCCTAGCGGGGGCCAAGCTGACCGAGCAGTACTTC. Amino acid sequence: CASSTPSLAGAKLTEQYF.

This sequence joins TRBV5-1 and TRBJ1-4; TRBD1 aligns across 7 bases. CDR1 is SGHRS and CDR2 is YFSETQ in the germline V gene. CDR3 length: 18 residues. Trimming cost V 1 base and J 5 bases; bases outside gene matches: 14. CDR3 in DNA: TGCGCCAGCAGCTTGAGAAGCGGGCGGGGACAGCTCAATGAAAAACTGTTTTTT. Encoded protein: CASSLRSGRGQLNEKLFF. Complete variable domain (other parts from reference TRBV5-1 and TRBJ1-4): KAGVTQTPRYLIKTRGQQVTLSCSPISGHRSVSWYQQTPGQGLQFLFEYFSETQRNKGNFPGRFSGRQFSNSRSEMNVSTLELGDSALYLCASSLRSGRGQLNEKLFFGSGTQLSVL.

The CDR3 DNA sequence: TGTGCCAGCAGCTCAGGGGGTGACTATGGCTACACCTTC. This codes for CASSSGGDYGYTF. The chain recombines TRBV5-4 with TRBJ1-2; 7 bases agree with TRBD1. This CDR3 comprises 13 residues. The V gene end was trimmed by 3 bases and the J gene end by 3 bases; junction bases not matched to a gene: 2. Germline V gene data show CDR1 as SGHNT and CDR2 as YYREEE (reference sequence).

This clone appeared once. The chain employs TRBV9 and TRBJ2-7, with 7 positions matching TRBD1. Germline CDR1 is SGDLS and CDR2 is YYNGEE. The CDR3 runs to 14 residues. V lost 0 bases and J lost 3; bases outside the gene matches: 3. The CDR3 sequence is CASSVGQGDYEQYF. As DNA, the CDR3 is TGTGCCAGCAGCGTAGGACAGGGAGACTACGAGCAGTACTTC.